This T cell receptor (beta chain) was identified during a study of T cells in Graves' hyperthyroidism and ophthalmopathy. Study results and limitations: Most expanded thyroid clonotypes above 0.001 recurred in blood. Classification by a 13 V-J model distinguished ophthalmopathy from stable hyperthyroidism.

This clonotype has a count of ten or more. The antigen remains unidentified. V lost 3 bases, J lost 0 bases, and 9 bases lay in between. CDR3 length: 14 amino acids. The germline CDR1 and CDR2 sequences are SGHAT and FQNNGV. Amplified TCR beta CDR3 regions came from RNA transcripts. First-round RT-PCR targeting the TCR CDR3 was performed with the HTBI primer set. TCRdb reprocessed the multiplex PCR reads via MiXCR and lists one record per CDR3 protein. There are 300,000 to 450,000 distinct CDR3 sequences in the sample; 15% to 20% occur only once, and roughly 16% lies in the top ten. This rearrangement joins TRBV11-2 to TRBJ2-7, with D unresolved. This TCR was sampled from a middle-aged woman with Graves' ophthalmopathy. The sequenced material came from blood. The CDR3 sequence: CASSFASASYEQYF. The CDR3 region has the DNA TGTGCCAGCAGCTTCGCCAGTGCCTCCTACGAGCAGTACTTC.